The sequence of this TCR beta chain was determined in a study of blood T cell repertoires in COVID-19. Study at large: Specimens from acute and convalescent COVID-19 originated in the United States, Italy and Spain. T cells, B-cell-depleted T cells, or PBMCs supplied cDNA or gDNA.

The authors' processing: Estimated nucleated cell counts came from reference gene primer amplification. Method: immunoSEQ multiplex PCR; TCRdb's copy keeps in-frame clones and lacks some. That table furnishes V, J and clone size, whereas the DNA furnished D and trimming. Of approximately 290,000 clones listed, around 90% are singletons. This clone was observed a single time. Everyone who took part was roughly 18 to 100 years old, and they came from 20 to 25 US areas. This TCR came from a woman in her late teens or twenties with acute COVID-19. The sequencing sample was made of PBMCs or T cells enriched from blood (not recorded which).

CDR3 in DNA: TGTGCCAGCAGTGAACGGGACAGCTATCGCGAGCAGTACTTC. Its translation: CASSERDSYREQYF. The V and J genes are TRBV6-1 and TRBJ2-7; 7 bases agree with TRBD1. CDR3 length equals 14 residues. From germline, CDR1 is MNHNS and CDR2 SASEGT. V gave up 2 bases and J gave up 6 bases; unmatched junction bases: 7.